Sequencing of this T cell receptor (beta chain) was carried out in a study of early T cells in non-severe SARS-CoV-2 infection. Overall study: Unpaired chains resulted from sequencing bulk RNA of unsorted whole blood.

Germline V gives CDR1 MGHRA, CDR2 YSYEKL. V was trimmed by 0 bases and J by 2 bases, leaving 6 bases between them. The CDR3 spans 14 residues. The study's findings and limits: Comparison of clonotypes with VDJdb favored anti-spike CD8 responses while missing private and CD4 specificities.

Concerning this clonotype: The antigen is not known.

Molecules of cDNA were individually given unique molecular identifiers that were attached to them. TCRdb re-analysed the 5' RACE reads in MiXCR, keeping a single row per CDR3 protein. The sample consists of roughly 60,000 distinct CDR3 sequences, under 8.5% of them appearing once. This sequence joins TRBV4-1 and TRBJ2-3; D call uncertain. The sample in question was whole blood, obtained at baseline. This receptor was identified in an adult who was a healthcare worker with PCR-confirmed SARS-CoV-2 infection or an uninfected control (not recorded which). The CDR3 bases are TGCGCCAGCAGCCAAGAGTGGGCCACAGATACGCAGTATTTT. This gives the protein CASSQEWATDTQYF.